The next 13 T cell receptor beta chains were all read from a single sample in a study of cytomegalovirus exposure and HLA in healthy donors. Libraries were prepared by immunoSEQ multiplex PCR; TCRdb keeps only in-frame clonotypes and omits some of them. The sample records 250,000 to 400,000 clones, around 90% being singletons. Sample: PBMCs. The receptors derive from a woman between 25 and 40 years old in good health and CMV-seropositive.

The chain couples TRBV13 to TRBJ2-3; no clear D. Trimming pared 3 bases from V and 6 bases from J, leaving 13 bases between. Looked up from germline, CDR1 is PRHDT and CDR2 is FYEKMQ (reference sequence). This CDR3 contains 14 residues. Here the CDR3 DNA reads TGTGCCAGCAGCTTTGGAGAATGGACCGATACGCAGTATTTT. Translating gives CASSFGEWTDTQYF.

V gene TRBV7-6 combines with J gene TRBJ2-3, with 11 bases identical to TRBD2. Germline V gene data show CDR1 as SGHVS and CDR2 as FNYEAQ. V gave up 1 base and J gave up 6 bases; unmatched junction bases: 9. The CDR3 totals 17 residues. The CDR3 nucleotides are TGTGCCAGCAGCTTAGTGCTAGCGGGAGGATTTCGGGATACGCAGTATTTT. Translated: CASSLVLAGGFRDTQYF.

The sample holds one count of this clone. V usage is TRBV11-2 and J usage is TRBJ2-5; tentative D call: TRBD1 (7 bases). Trimming shortened V by 1 base and J by 0 bases, and 15 bases separated the two germline ends. This CDR3 is 17 amino acids long. Germline CDR1 SGHAT, CDR2 FQNNGV. The CDR3 DNA follows: TGTGCCAGCAGCTTAGCAGGAGGGGGCGCATACCAAGAGACCCAGTACTTC. It codes for CASSLAGGGAYQETQYF.

This rearrangement joins TRBV5-4 to TRBJ1-3; TRBD1 might be the D (5 bases). V lost 4 bases, J lost 0 bases, and 17 bases lay in between. This CDR3 contains 17 residues. Germline V gives CDR1 SGHNT, CDR2 YYREEE (reference sequence). The CDR3 is CASSTDSQGFSGNTIYF. DNA for the CDR3: TGTGCCAGCAGCACGGATAGCCAGGGCTTCTCTGGAAACACCATATATTTT.

The CDR3 protein is CASSQDSSQETQYF. The CDR3 DNA reads as TGTGCCAGCAGTCAGGACAGCAGCCAAGAGACCCAGTACTTC. The chain carries TRBV5-4 and TRBJ2-5; possibly TRBD1 for D (6 bases). CDR3 length: 14 amino acids. Germline-derived CDR1 and CDR2 are SGHNT and YYREEE (reference sequence). Trimming shortened V by 5 bases and J by 1 base, and 12 bases separated the two germline ends. Based on the CDR3 plus reference TRBV5-4 and TRBJ2-5, the full variable domain is ETGVTQSPTHLIKTRGQQVTLRCSSQSGHNTVSWYQQALGQGPQFIFQYYREEENGRGNFPPRFSGLQFPNYSSELNVNALELDDSALYLCASSQDSSQETQYFGPGTRLLVL.

V and J are TRBV2 and TRBJ2-7; 7 bases are a match to TRBD2. Unmatched junction bases numbered 5, after V lost 5 bases and J lost 4 bases. This CDR3 is 13 amino acids long. Looked up from germline, CDR1 is SNHLY and CDR2 is FYNNEI. The DNA for the CDR3 is TGTGCCAGCAGTTGGCCAGCGGGGTACGAGCAGTACTTC. Translation: CASSWPAGYEQYF.

The chain has TRBV6-5 and TRBJ1-1, with D maybe TRBD1 (6 bases). This CDR3 is 14 amino acids long. CDR1 and CDR2 (germline): MNHEY, SVGAGI. Trimming cost V 6 bases and J 0 bases, with 11 bases left between them. DNA for the CDR3: TGTGCCAGCAGGGAGAACAGGGTGAACACTGAAGCTTTCTTT. Translation: CASRENRVNTEAFF.

The V and J genes are TRBV27 and TRBJ2-6, with D perhaps TRBD1 (5 bases). The CDR3 sequence is 19 residues long. Germline V gene sequence: CDR1 MNHEY, CDR2 SMNVEV (reference sequence). Trimming left V 2 bases short and J 2 bases short, with 19 bases between. The CDR3 DNA follows: TGTGCCAGCAGTTTAGGGGTGGGCAGGGCGGTGCCTGGGGCCAACGTCCTGACTTTC. Amino acids: CASSLGVGRAVPGANVLTF.

This clone was observed a single time. The chain carries TRBV7-8 and TRBJ1-1; D unclear. This CDR3 is 14 amino acids long. V lost 1 base and J 1 base, leaving 7 bases between the germline ends. Germline-derived CDR1 and CDR2 are SGHVS and FQNEAQ. The CDR3 DNA sequence: TGTGCCAGCAGCTTAGTGGTAGGGAACACTGAAGCTTTCTTT. This sequence encodes CASSLVVGNTEAFF.

The chain links TRBV29-1 to TRBJ2-1; unclear D gene. Germline-derived CDR1 and CDR2 are SQVTM and ANQGSEA. The germline V and J ends were trimmed by 7 bases and 3 bases, with 7 bases remaining between them. The CDR3 is 11 amino acids. In DNA, the CDR3 is TGCAGCGCCTACAACTACAATGAGCAGTTCTTC. It encodes CSAYNYNEQFF.

DNA of the CDR3: TGTGCCAGCAGTTATCCGGCCTTAGGAGGTCCTAACTATGGCTACACCTTC. Translating it yields CASSYPALGGPNYGYTF. The genes are TRBV6-9 and TRBJ1-2; unclear D gene. Germline loops: CDR1 MNHGY, CDR2 SVAAGI. There are 17 residues in the CDR3. V dropped 2 bases and J dropped 0 bases, with 16 bases sitting between them.

V usage is TRBV25-1 and J usage is TRBJ1-4, with D possibly being TRBD1 (5 bases). Germline CDR1 is MGHDK and CDR2 is SYGVNS. The CDR3 is 16 amino acids. The V and J ends lost 3 bases and 10 bases respectively, with 21 bases between them. CDR3 nucleotide sequence: TGTGCCAGCAGTGAGGGGAGCCCGGGGGGTAAAGCAAAACTGTTTTTT. This gives the protein CASSEGSPGGKAKLFF.

This clone was counted only a few times. This rearrangement joins TRBV5-1 to TRBJ2-2; 10 nucleotides match TRBD2. The CDR3 length is 18 residues. The trim removed 1 base at V and 1 base at J, leaving 7 bases unmatched. Germline loops: CDR1 SGHRS, CDR2 YFSETQ. The CDR3 DNA sequence: TGCGCCAGCAGCTTGCGACCACCTAGCGGGGGGAACACCGGGGAGCTGTTTTTT. This codes for CASSLRPPSGGNTGELFF.